The 10 T cell receptor beta chains below were found in one sample sequenced in a study of blood T cell repertoires in COVID-19. Here immunoSEQ multiplex PCR was the method, and the copy in TCRdb shows in-frame clones only, minus some. The repertoire holds more than 100,000 clones, with about 90% as singletons. Sequencing used peripheral blood. All receptors come from a man aged 50-60 years with active COVID-19.

This chain uses TRBV30 with TRBJ1-1, with TRBD1 identical over 7 bases. Germline assignment: CDR1 GTSNPN and CDR2 SVGIG (reference sequence). V was pared by 6 bases and J by 0 bases, with 4 bases of the junction left unmatched. This CDR3 comprises 13 residues. CDR3 region: CACHRGVNTEAFF. As DNA, the CDR3 is TGTGCCTGCCACAGGGGAGTGAACACTGAAGCTTTCTTT.

V is TRBV6-5 and J is TRBJ2-7, with a tentative D call TRBD2 (5 bases). Trimming removed 7 bases at V and 4 bases at J, with 8 bases between. The CDR3 sequence is 11 residues long. Looked up from germline, CDR1 is MNHEY and CDR2 is SVGAGI. The CDR3 DNA sequence: TGTGCCAGCAAAAGGGAGTACGAGCAGTACTTC. It encodes CASKREYEQYF.

The genes are TRBV5-4 and TRBJ2-3, with 8 bases matching TRBD1. V lost 6 bases, J lost 2 bases, and 8 bases stayed unmatched. Germline CDR1 is SGHNT and CDR2 is YYREEE (reference sequence). The CDR3 has 15 amino acids. The CDR3 sequence: CASTLTGDPTDTQYF. CDR3 coding DNA: TGTGCCAGCACCCTGACAGGGGACCCCACAGATACGCAGTATTTT.

This clone was picked up one time. This chain uses TRBV6-5 with TRBJ2-1, with 11 bases identical to TRBD2. The CDR3 has 14 amino acids. In germline, CDR1 is MNHEY, CDR2 SVGAGI. The V and J ends lost 8 bases and 10 bases, in that order; junction bases with no gene match: 10. CDR3 nucleotide sequence: TGTGCCAGCCGGAATAGCGGGGGGGCCCGGGAGCAGTTCTTC. Protein sequence: CASRNSGGAREQFF.

The chain employs TRBV25-1 and TRBJ2-3; D gene unclear. The CDR3 has 12 amino acids. The V end lost 10 bases, the J end lost 1 base, and 9 bases lay between the germline ends. Germline V gene lookup returns CDR1 MGHDK and CDR2 SYGVNS. The chain's CDR3 is CATGLGTDTQYF. The CDR3 DNA sequence: TGTGCCACTGGGCTTGGCACAGATACGCAGTATTTT. Full variable domain (outside the CDR3, taken from reference TRBV25-1 and TRBJ2-3): EADIYQTPRYLVIGTGKKITLECSQTMGHDKMYWYQQDPGMELHLIHYSYGVNSTEKGDLSSESTVSRIRTEHFPLTLESARPSHTSQYLCATGLGTDTQYFGPGTRLTVL.

V gene TRBV7-9 combines with J gene TRBJ1-2, with D hard to call. The CDR3 sequence is 14 residues long. Trimming cost V 1 base and J 4 bases, with 10 bases left between them. CDR1 SEHNR and CDR2 FQNEAQ come from the germline V gene (reference sequence). The CDR3 DNA is TGTGCCAGCAGCTTAGGAGGAGGCACCTATGGCTACACCTTC. Protein sequence: CASSLGGGTYGYTF.

The J gene is TRBJ2-3, the V gene TRBV12-3 or TRBV12-4; the D is unclear. The CDR3 consists of 11 residues. Trimming took off 4 bases at V and 5 bases at J, with 4 bases between the two ends. CDR3 protein: CASSSLDTQYF. In DNA form, the CDR3 reads TGTGCCAGCAGTTCCTTAGATACGCAGTATTTT.

The chain carries TRBV29-1 and TRBJ1-1; TRBD1 matches 7 bases. Germline V gives CDR1 SQVTM, CDR2 ANQGSEA. The CDR3 sequence is 13 residues long. V was clipped by 3 bases and J by 4 bases; unmatched bases: 5. Here the CDR3 DNA reads TGCAGCGTTGATGAGGCAGGGGGCACTGAAGCTTTCTTT. Its translation: CSVDEAGGTEAFF. Full variable domain (missing parts from reference TRBV29-1 and TRBJ1-1): SAVISQKPSRDICQRGTSLTIQCQVDSQVTMMFWYRQQPGQSLTLIATANQGSEATYESGFVIDKFPISRPNLTFSTLTVSNMSPEDSSIYLCSVDEAGGTEAFFGQGTRLTVV.

The J gene is TRBJ2-7, the V gene TRBV29-1, with 7 bases identical to TRBD1. The trim removed 5 bases at V and 7 bases at J, leaving 5 bases unmatched. The CDR3 has 11 residues. Germline CDR1 SQVTM, CDR2 ANQGSEA. The CDR3: CSVTGALEQYF. CDR3 sequence (DNA): TGCAGCGTTACAGGGGCTCTTGAGCAGTACTTC.

CDR3 sequence (DNA): TGCAGTGCTGGCCTCCGACAAGGAGCTTTCTTT. This sequence encodes CSAGLRQGAFF. This chain links TRBV20-1 with TRBJ1-1; D remains ambiguous. CDR1 and CDR2 from the germline V gene are DFQATT and SNEGSKA (reference sequence). The CDR3 loop spans 11 amino acids. Between the trimmed V and J ends, which lost 5 bases and 10 bases, there was a span of 14 bases.